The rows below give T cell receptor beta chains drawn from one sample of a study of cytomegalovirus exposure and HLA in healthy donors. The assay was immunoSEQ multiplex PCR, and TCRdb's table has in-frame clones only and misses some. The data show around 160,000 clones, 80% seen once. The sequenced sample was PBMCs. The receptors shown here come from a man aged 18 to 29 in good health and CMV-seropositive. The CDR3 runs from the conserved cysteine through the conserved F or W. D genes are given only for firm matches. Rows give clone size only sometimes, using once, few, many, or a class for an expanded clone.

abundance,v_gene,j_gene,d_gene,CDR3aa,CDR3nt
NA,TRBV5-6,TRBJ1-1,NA,CASSLGTEPEAFF,TGTGCCAGCAGCTTGGGGACAGAACCTGAAGCTTTCTTT
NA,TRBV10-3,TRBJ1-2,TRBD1,CAISVQGASGGYTF,TGTGCCATCAGTGTTCAGGGGGCGTCGGGTGGCTACACCTTC
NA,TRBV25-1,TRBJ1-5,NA,CASSETGEPNQPQHF,TGTGCCAGCAGTGAAACGGGGGAGCCAAATCAGCCCCAGCATTTT
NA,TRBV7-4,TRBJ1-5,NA,CASSPQSGQTRREPQHF,TGTGCCAGCAGCCCACAAAGCGGACAAACGAGGAGGGAGCCCCAGCATTTT
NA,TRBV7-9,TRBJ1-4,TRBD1,CASLGGDPGQGGEKLFF,TGTGCCAGCCTCGGGGGGGACCCGGGACAGGGAGGTGAAAAACTGTTTTTT
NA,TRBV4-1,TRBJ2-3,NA,CASSQWGTPTDTQYF,TGCGCCAGCAGCCAATGGGGGACTCCCACAGATACGCAGTATTTT
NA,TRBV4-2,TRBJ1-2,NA,CASSPGRTGIYGYTF,TGTGCCAGCAGCCCCGGACGTACGGGGATCTATGGCTACACCTTC
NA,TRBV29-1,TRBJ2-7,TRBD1,CSVIYQDRGTYEQYF,TGCAGCGTAATCTACCAGGACAGGGGCACCTACGAGCAGTACTTC
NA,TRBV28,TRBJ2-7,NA,CASSPGVVLEQYF,TGTGCCAGCAGCCCGGGAGTAGTCTTGGAGCAGTACTTC
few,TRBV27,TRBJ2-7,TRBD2,CASSLDASGRIPAYEQYF,TGTGCCAGCAGTTTAGATGCTAGCGGGAGGATCCCGGCCTACGAGCAGTACTTC
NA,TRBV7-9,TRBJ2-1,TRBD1,CASSRQGDNEQFF,TGTGCCAGCAGCCGACAGGGGGACAATGAGCAGTTCTTC
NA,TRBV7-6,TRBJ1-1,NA,CASRLAGNTEAFF,TGTGCCAGCAGACTAGCGGGAAACACTGAAGCTTTCTTT
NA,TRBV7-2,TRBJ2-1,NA,CASSLETGGIGATEQFF,TGTGCCAGCAGCTTAGAAACCGGCGGGATCGGAGCAACTGAGCAGTTCTTC
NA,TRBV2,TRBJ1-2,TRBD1,CASNRDRGPYGYTF,TGTGCCAGCAATAGGGACAGGGGACCCTATGGCTACACCTTC
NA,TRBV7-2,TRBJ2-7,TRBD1,CASRPSGTGWAYEQYF,TGTGCCAGCAGGCCAAGCGGGACAGGGTGGGCCTACGAGCAGTACTTC
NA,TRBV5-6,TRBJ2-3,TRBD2,CASSLWLAGGDTQYF,TGTGCCAGCAGCTTATGGCTAGCGGGAGGGGATACGCAGTATTTT
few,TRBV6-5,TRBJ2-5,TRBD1,CASSGQGAWETQYF,TGTGCCAGCAGCGGACAGGGGGCTTGGGAGACCCAGTACTTC
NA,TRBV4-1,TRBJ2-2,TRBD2,CASSPGGAGSTGELFF,TGCGCCAGCAGCCCCGGGGGGGCGGGTAGCACCGGGGAGCTGTTTTTT
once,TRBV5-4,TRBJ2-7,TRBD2,CASSVNLAETYEQYF,TGTGCCAGCAGCGTAAATCTAGCGGAAACCTACGAGCAGTACTTC
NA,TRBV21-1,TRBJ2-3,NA,CASSTSQGTSRRSITDTQYF,TGTGCCAGCAGCACCTCCCAAGGGACTAGCAGACGTTCAATCACAGATACGCAGTATTTT
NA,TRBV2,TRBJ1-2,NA,CASSPPSIWDGYTF,TGTGCCAGCAGTCCCCCTAGTATATGGGATGGCTACACCTTC
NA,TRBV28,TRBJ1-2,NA,CASSYQGLYGYTF,TGTGCCAGCAGTTACCAGGGACTCTATGGCTACACCTTC
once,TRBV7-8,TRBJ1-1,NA,CASSPWVGGLEAFF,TGTGCCAGCAGCCCGTGGGTAGGCGGATTAGAAGCTTTCTTT
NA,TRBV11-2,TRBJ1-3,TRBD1,CASSPRQGAKRNTIYF,TGTGCCAGCAGCCCTAGACAGGGGGCAAAACGAAACACCATATATTTT
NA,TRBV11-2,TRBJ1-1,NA,CASSGGETEAFF,TGTGCCAGCAGCGGAGGGGAGACTGAAGCTTTCTTT
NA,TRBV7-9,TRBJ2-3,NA,CASSLGVTDTQYF,TGTGCCAGCAGCTTAGGCGTGACAGATACGCAGTATTTT
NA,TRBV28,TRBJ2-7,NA,CASSSRPGRPRGSYEQYF,TGTGCCAGCAGTTCTCGCCCGGGTCGCCCAAGGGGGTCCTACGAGCAGTACTTC
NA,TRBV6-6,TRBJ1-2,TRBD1,CASSSNMRGPPYGYTF,TGTGCCAGCAGTTCAAATATGAGGGGGCCTCCTTATGGCTACACCTTC
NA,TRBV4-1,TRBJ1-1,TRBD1,CASSQETGVAEAFF,TGCGCCAGCAGCCAAGAAACAGGGGTGGCTGAAGCTTTCTTT
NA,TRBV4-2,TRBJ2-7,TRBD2,CASSQEVRAGTDEQYF,TGTGCCAGCAGCCAAGAGGTCCGAGCGGGAACGGATGAGCAGTACTTC
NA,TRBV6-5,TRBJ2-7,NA,CASRGAGTAAYEQYF,TGTGCCAGCAGAGGTGCGGGGACGGCGGCCTACGAGCAGTACTTC
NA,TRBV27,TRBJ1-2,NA,CASSLSAGVYGYTF,TGTGCCAGCAGTTTATCAGCAGGCGTCTATGGCTACACCTTC
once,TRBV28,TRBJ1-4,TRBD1,CASSLSTGFKEKLFF,TGTGCCAGCAGTTTGTCGACAGGGTTTAAGGAAAAACTGTTTTTT
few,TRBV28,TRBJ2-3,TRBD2,CASSRGTSVGSDTQYF,TGTGCCAGCAGTCGCGGGACTAGCGTCGGGTCTGATACGCAGTATTTT
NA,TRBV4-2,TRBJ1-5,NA,CASSPVPFGPNLASNQPQHF,TGTGCCAGCAGCCCAGTGCCTTTCGGACCGAACCTAGCGAGCAATCAGCCCCAGCATTTT
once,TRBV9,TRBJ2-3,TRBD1,CASSETPGQPTSTDTQYF,TGTGCCAGCAGCGAAACGCCGGGACAGCCAACTAGCACAGATACGCAGTATTTT
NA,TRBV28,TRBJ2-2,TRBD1,CASSTPGQGAGELFF,TGTGCCAGCAGCACCCCGGGACAGGGGGCCGGGGAGCTGTTTTTT
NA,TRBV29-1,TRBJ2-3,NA,CSVGGFQGDTQYF,TGCAGCGTTGGAGGCTTTCAAGGAGATACGCAGTATTTT
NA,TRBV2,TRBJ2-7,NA,CASNPGGPYEQYF,TGTGCCAGCAACCCCGGAGGGCCCTACGAGCAGTACTTC
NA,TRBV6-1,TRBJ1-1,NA,CASRGDTEAFF,TGTGCCAGCAGAGGAGACACTGAAGCTTTCTTT
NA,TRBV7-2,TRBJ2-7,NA,CASSLVQRNYEQYF,TGTGCCAGCAGCTTAGTACAGCGGAATTACGAGCAGTACTTC
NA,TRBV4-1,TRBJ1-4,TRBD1,CASSPQYITGAANEKLFF,TGCGCCAGCAGCCCCCAATATATAACAGGGGCTGCTAATGAAAAACTGTTTTTT
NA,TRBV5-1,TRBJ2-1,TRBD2,CASSVGLSNYNEQFF,TGCGCCAGCAGCGTGGGACTATCGAATTACAATGAGCAGTTCTTC
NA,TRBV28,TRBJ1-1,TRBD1,CASSLHRGNTEAFF,TGTGCCAGCAGTTTACACAGGGGGAACACTGAAGCTTTCTTT
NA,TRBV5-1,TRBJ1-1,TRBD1,CASRQTGLATEAFF,TGCGCCAGCAGGCAGACAGGGTTGGCCACTGAAGCTTTCTTT
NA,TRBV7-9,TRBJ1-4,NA,CASSSSNTNNEKLFF,TGTGCCAGCAGCTCTAGCAACACCAATAATGAAAAACTGTTTTTT
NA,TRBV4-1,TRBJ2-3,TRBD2,CASSAELGGYTDTQYF,TGCGCCAGCAGCGCCGAACTGGGGGGGTACACAGATACGCAGTATTTT
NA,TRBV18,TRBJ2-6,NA,CASSAGVEGANVLTF,TGTGCCAGCTCGGCAGGGGTGGAAGGGGCCAACGTCCTGACTTTC
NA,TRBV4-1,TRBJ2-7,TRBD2,CASSPSGVGYEQYF,TGCGCCAGCAGCCCTAGCGGAGTGGGCTACGAGCAGTACTTC
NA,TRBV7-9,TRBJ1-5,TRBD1,CASSSTGGPQPQHF,TGTGCCAGCAGCTCGACAGGGGGCCCTCAGCCCCAGCATTTT
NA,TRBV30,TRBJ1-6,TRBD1,CAWRGQYISPLHF,TGTGCCTGGAGGGGACAGTATATTTCACCCCTCCACTTT
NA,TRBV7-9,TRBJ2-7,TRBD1,CASSLASLGQGYEQYF,TGTGCCAGCAGCTTAGCTTCTCTGGGACAGGGTTACGAGCAGTACTTC
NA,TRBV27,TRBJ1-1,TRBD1,CASSFGTGGDTEAFF,TGTGCCAGCAGTTTTGGGACAGGGGGGGACACTGAAGCTTTCTTT
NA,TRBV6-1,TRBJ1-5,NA,CASSEMLGPNQPQHF,TGTGCCAGCAGTGAAATGTTGGGCCCCAATCAGCCCCAGCATTTT
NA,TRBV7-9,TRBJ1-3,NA,CASSYRVEGNTIYF,TGTGCCAGCAGCTACAGGGTCGAGGGAAACACCATATATTTT